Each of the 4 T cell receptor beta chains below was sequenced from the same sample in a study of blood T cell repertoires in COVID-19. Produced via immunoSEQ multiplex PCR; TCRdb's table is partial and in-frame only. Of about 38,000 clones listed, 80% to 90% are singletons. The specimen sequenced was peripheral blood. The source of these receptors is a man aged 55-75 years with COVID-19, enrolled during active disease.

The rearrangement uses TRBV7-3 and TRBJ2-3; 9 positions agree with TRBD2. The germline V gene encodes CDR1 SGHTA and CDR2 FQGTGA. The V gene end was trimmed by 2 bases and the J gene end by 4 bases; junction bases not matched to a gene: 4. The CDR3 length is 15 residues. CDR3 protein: CASSLVGGRADTQYF. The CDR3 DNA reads TGTGCCAGCAGCTTAGTCGGCGGGAGGGCAGATACGCAGTATTTT.

The CDR3 sequence: CAISATENYGYTF. The CDR3 region has the DNA TGTGCCATCAGTGCCACTGAAAACTATGGCTACACCTTC. V gene TRBV10-3 combines with J gene TRBJ1-2; D not resolved. Trimming stripped 4 bases from V and 2 bases from J, with 8 bases between. The V gene's germline CDR1 is ENHRY and CDR2 SYGVKD. The CDR3 sequence is 13 residues long.

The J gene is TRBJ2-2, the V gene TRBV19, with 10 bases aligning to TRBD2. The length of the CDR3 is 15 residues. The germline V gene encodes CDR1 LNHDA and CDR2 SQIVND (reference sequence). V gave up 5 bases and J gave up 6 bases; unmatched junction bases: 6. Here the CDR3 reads CASSLAGAGAGELFF. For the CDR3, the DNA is TGTGCCAGTAGTCTAGCGGGAGCGGGTGCCGGGGAGCTGTTTTTT.

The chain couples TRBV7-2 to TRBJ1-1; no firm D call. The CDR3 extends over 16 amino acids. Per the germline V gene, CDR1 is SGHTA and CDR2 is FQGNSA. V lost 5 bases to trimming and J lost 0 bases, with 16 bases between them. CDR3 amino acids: CASSPWAPGMNTEAFF. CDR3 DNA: TGTGCCAGCAGCCCATGGGCCCCAGGTATGAACACTGAAGCTTTCTTT.